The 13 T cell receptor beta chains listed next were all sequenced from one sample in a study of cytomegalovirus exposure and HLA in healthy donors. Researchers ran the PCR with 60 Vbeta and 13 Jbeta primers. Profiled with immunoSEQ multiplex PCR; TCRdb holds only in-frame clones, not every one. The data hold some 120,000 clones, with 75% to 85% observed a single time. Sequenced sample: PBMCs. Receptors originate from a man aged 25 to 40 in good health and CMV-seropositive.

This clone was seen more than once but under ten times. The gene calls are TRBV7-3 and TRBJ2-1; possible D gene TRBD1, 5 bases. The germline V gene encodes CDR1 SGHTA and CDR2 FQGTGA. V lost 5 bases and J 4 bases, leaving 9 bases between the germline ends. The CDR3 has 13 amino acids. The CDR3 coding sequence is TGTGCCAGCAGCCTCAGGGTATACAATGAGCAGTTCTTC. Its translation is CASSLRVYNEQFF.

The CDR3 protein is CAISAQGAGSPLHF. CDR3 sequence (DNA): TGTGCCATCAGTGCACAGGGGGCGGGTTCACCCCTCCACTTT. J is TRBJ1-6 and V is TRBV10-3; 9 bases agree with TRBD1. CDR3 length: 14 residues. The V gene end was trimmed by 4 bases and the J gene end by 9 bases; junction bases not matched to a gene: 4. Germline V gene lookup returns CDR1 ENHRY and CDR2 SYGVKD.

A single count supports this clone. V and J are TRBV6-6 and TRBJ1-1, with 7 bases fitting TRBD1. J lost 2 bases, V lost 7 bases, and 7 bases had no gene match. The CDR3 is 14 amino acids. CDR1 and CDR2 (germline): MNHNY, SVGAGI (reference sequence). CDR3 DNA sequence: TGTGCCAGCAAAAAGGACAGGTTAAACACTGAAGCTTTCTTT. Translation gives CASKKDRLNTEAFF.

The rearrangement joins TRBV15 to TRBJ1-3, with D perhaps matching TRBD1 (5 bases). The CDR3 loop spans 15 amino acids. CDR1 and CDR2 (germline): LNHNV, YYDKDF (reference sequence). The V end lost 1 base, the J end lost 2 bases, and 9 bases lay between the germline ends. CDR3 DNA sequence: TGTGCCACCAGCAGAGCGGGCAGGGCTGGAAACACCATATATTTT. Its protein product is CATSRAGRAGNTIYF.

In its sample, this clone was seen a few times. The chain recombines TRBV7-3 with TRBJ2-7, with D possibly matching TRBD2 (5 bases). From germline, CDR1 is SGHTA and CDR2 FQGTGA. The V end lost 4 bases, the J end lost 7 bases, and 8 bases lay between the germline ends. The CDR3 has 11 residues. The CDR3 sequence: CASSSTGEQYF. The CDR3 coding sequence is TGTGCCAGCAGCTCGACGGGGGAGCAGTACTTC.

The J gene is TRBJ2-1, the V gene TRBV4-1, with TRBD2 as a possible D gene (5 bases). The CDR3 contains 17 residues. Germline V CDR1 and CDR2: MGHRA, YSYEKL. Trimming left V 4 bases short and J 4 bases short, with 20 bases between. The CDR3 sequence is CASSPGELDQVYNEQFF. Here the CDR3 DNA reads TGCGCCAGCAGCCCCGGGGAATTAGACCAAGTATACAATGAGCAGTTCTTC.

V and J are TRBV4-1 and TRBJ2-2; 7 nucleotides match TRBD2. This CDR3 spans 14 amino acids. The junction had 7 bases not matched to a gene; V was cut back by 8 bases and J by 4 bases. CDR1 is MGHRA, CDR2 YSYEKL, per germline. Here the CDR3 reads CASGWGGSTGELFF. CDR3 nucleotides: TGCGCCAGCGGCTGGGGGGGGAGCACCGGGGAGCTGTTTTTT.

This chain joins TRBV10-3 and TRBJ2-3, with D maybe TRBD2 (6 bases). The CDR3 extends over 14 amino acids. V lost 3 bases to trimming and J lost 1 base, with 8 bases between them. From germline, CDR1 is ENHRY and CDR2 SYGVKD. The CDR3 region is CAISEGGGTDTQYF. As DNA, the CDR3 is TGTGCCATCAGTGAAGGCGGGGGCACAGATACGCAGTATTTT.

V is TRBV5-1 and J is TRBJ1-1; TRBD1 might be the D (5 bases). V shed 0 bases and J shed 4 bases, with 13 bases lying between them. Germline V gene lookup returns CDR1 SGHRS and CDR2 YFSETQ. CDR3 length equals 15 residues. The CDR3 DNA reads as TGCGCCAGCAGCTTGGCTGGGGGGTGGGTCACTGAAGCTTTCTTT. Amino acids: CASSLAGGWVTEAFF.

CDR3 protein: CSVGRGQPGNTEAFF. CDR3 in DNA: TGCAGCGTTGGTAGGGGTCAACCGGGGAACACTGAAGCTTTCTTT. The chain is built from TRBV29-1 and TRBJ1-1; tentatively, D is TRBD1 (5 bases). V was trimmed by 4 bases and J by 1 base, leaving 16 bases between them. CDR1 SQVTM and CDR2 ANQGSEA come from the germline V gene. CDR3 length: 15 amino acids.

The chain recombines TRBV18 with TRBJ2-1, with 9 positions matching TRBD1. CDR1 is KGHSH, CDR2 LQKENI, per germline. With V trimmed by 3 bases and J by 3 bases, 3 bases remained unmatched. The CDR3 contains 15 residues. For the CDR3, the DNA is TGTGCCAGCTCACCCACAGGGGGCGGCTACAATGAGCAGTTCTTC. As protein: CASSPTGGGYNEQFF.

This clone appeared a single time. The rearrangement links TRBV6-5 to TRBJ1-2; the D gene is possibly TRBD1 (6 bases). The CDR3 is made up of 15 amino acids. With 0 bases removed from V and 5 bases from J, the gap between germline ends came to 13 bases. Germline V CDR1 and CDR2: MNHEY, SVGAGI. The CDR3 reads CASSYSTQGAYGYTF. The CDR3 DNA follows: TGTGCCAGCAGTTACTCGACACAGGGCGCTTATGGCTACACCTTC.

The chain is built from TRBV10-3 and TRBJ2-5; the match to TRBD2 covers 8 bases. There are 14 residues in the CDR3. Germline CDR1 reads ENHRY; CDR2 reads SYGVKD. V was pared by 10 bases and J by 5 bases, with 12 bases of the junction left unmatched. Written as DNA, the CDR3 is TGTGCCACCCCCCGGGAGGGACTCGTGGAGACCCAGTACTTC. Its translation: CATPREGLVETQYF.